This TCR beta chain comes out of a study of early stage breast cancer tumors. Clones were sequenced by immunoSEQ multiplex PCR, and TCRdb holds only the in-frame ones, with some missing. Among about 19,000 clones, 65% to 85% were seen once, and the ten largest hold under 2%. The CDR3 runs to 16 residues. V lost 6 bases to trimming and J lost 0 bases, with 12 bases between them. The germline V gene has CDR1 ENHRY and CDR2 SYGVKD. This sequence originates from a person aged 70 to 80 with breast cancer. The rearrangement uses TRBV10-3 and TRBJ1-6, with TRBD1 as a possible D gene (6 bases). Material for sequencing was blood. CDR3 sequence reads: CAISVKQGSYNSPLHF. The DNA for the CDR3 is TGTGCCATCAGCGTTAAACAGGGCTCCTATAATTCACCCCTCCACTTT.